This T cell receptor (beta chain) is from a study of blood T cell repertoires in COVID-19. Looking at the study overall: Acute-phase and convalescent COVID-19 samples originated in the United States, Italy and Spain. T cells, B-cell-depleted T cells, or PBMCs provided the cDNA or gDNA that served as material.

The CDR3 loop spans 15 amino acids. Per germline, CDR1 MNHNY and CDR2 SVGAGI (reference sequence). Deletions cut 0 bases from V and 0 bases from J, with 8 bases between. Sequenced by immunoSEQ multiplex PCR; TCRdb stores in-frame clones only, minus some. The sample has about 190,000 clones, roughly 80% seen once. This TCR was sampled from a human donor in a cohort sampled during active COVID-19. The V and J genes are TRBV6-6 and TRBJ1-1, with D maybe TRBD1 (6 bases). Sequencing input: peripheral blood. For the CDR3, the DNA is TGTGCCAGCAGTTACTCGGCAGGGGTGAACACTGAAGCTTTCTTT. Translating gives CASSYSAGVNTEAFF.